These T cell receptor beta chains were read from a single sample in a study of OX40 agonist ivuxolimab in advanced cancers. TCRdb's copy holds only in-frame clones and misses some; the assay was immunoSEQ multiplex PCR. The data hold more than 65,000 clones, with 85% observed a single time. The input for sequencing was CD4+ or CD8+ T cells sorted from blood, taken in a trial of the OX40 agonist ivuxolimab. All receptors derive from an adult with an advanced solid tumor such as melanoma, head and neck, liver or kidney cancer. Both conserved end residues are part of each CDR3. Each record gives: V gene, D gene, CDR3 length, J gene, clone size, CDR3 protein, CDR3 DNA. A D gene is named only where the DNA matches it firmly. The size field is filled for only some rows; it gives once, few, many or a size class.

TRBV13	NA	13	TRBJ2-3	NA	CASSLGAADTQYF	TGTGCCAGCAGCTTAGGGGCCGCGGATACGCAGTATTTT
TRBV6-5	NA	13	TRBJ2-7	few	CASSMGRSYEQYF	TGTGCCAGCAGTATGGGGCGGAGCTACGAGCAGTACTTC
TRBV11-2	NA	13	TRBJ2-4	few	CASSLDQRDIQYF	TGTGCCAGCAGCTTAGATCAGCGGGACATTCAGTACTTC
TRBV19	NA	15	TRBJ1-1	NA	CASSIVGLGNTEAFF	TGTGCCAGTAGTATAGTCGGCTTGGGGAACACTGAAGCTTTCTTT
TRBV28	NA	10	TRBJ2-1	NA	CANSGIEQFF	TGTGCCAATTCCGGGATCGAGCAGTTCTTC
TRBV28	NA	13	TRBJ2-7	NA	CASSLGGRYEQYF	TGTGCCAGCAGTTTGGGGGGCCGCTACGAGCAGTACTTC
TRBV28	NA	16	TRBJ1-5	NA	CASSLGRGYSNQPQHF	TGTGCCAGCAGTTTAGGCAGGGGATATAGCAATCAGCCCCAGCATTTT
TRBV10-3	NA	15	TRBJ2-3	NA	CAISSRQALTDTQYF	TGTGCCATCAGTTCTCGACAGGCCCTCACAGATACGCAGTATTTT
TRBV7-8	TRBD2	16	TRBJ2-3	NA	CASSPRTSGLTDTQYF	TGTGCCAGCAGCCCTCGGACTAGCGGGCTCACAGATACGCAGTATTTT
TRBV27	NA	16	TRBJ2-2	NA	CASRLGPGENTGELFF	TGTGCCAGCCGCCTAGGGCCAGGGGAAAACACCGGGGAGCTGTTTTTT
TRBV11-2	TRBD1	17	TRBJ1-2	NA	CASSLELGLGQGYGYTF	TGTGCCAGCAGCTTAGAATTGGGCCTCGGACAGGGCTATGGCTACACCTTC
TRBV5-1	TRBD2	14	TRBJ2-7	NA	CASTSAGGSYEQYF	TGCGCCAGCACCTCGGCGGGGGGCTCCTACGAGCAGTACTTC
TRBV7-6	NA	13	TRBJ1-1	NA	CASSSAPGTEAFF	TGTGCCAGCAGCTCGGCTCCAGGGACTGAAGCTTTCTTT
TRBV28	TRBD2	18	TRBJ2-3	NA	CASSSIALTSGSTDTQYF	TGTGCCAGCAGTTCCATAGCCTTGACTAGCGGTAGCACAGATACGCAGTATTTT
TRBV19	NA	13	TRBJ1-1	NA	CASSPYRYTEAFF	TGTGCCAGTAGTCCATACAGATACACTGAAGCTTTCTTT
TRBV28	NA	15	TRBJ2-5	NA	CASSRGRATQETQYF	TGTGCCAGCAGCCGGGGCAGGGCGACACAAGAGACCCAGTACTTC
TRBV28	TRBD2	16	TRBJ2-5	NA	CASSLTTSGGLETQYF	TGTGCCAGCAGTTTAACGACTAGCGGGGGGTTAGAGACCCAGTACTTC
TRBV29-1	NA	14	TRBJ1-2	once	CSVDLDRASSQYTF	TGCAGCGTTGACCTTGATCGCGCCAGCTCTCAATACACCTTC
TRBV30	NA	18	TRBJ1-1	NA	CAWIHSGWGGYGLTEAFF	TGTGCCTGGATCCACTCAGGGTGGGGGGGATATGGTTTGACTGAAGCTTTCTTT
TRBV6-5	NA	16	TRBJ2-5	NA	CASSYGRDPFQETQYF	TGTGCCAGCAGTTACGGCAGGGACCCTTTCCAAGAGACCCAGTACTTC
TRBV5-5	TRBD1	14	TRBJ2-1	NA	CASTTGQGANEQFF	TGTGCCAGCACCACGGGACAGGGGGCTAATGAGCAGTTCTTC
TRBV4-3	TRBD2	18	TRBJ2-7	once	CASSQHRTSGRGAYEQYF	TGCGCCAGCAGCCAACATCGGACTAGCGGGAGGGGGGCCTACGAGCAGTACTTC
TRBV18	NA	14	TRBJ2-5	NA	CASSRASELETQYF	TGTGCCAGCTCACGGGCTAGCGAATTGGAGACCCAGTACTTC
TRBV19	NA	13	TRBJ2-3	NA	CASTGRSTDTQYF	TGTGCCAGTACGGGACGGAGCACAGATACGCAGTATTTT
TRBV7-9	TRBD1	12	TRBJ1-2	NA	CASSPDRGGYTF	TGTGCCAGCAGCCCCGACAGGGGAGGCTACACCTTC
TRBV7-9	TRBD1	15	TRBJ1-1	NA	CASSSSGQGITEAFF	TGTGCCAGCAGCTCCTCGGGACAGGGCATCACTGAAGCTTTCTTT
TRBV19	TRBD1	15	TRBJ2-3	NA	CASSTRDRVTDTQYF	TGTGCCAGTAGCACCCGGGACAGGGTAACAGATACGCAGTATTTT
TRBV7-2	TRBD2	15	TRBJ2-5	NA	CASSLGGGPQETQYF	TGTGCCAGCAGCTTAGGGGGAGGGCCCCAAGAGACCCAGTACTTC
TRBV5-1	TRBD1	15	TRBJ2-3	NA	CASSLIGQGTDTQYF	TGCGCCAGCAGCTTGATAGGACAGGGAACAGATACGCAGTATTTT
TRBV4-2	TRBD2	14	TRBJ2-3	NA	CASRPSGRTDTQYF	TGTGCCAGCAGACCTAGCGGGAGGACAGATACGCAGTATTTT
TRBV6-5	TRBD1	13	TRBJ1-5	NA	CAGGQDGNQPQHF	TGTGCCGGCGGACAGGACGGCAATCAGCCCCAGCATTTT
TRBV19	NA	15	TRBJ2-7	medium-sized	CASSITGSSSYEQYF	TGTGCCAGTAGTATCACAGGGTCGAGCTCCTACGAGCAGTACTTC